This T cell receptor beta chain was observed in a study of T cell responses to AZD1222 COVID-19 vaccine. Study findings and constraints: Reportedly, nearly half of unique spike TCRs recognized epitopes outside B.1.351/B.1.1.7 mutations. Sampling that yielded the repertoires occurred only after the peak T cell response.

Turning to this clone: The antigen remains unidentified.

Repertoires were generated with immunoSEQ multiplex PCR, while TCRdb's copy carries only in-frame clones and drops some. This sample carries about 110,000 clones, about 88% of them seen once, and the ten largest clones take under 20%. Germline loops: CDR1 SNHLY, CDR2 FYNNEI. The CDR3 extends over 14 amino acids. V gave up 3 bases and J gave up 2 bases, with 5 bases separating them. This receptor was obtained from an adult in good health. The V and J genes are TRBV2 and TRBJ2-6; a weak D match, TRBD2 (5 bases). The sample was peripheral blood, taken on day 0 of AZD1222 vaccination. CDR3 region: CASSERAGANVLTF. The DNA of the CDR3 is TGTGCCAGCAGTGAGAGGGCTGGGGCCAACGTCCTGACTTTC.